This T cell receptor (beta chain) appears in the sequencing data of a study of sequential checkpoint blockade in melanoma. Across the whole study: Maintenance nivolumab came after either treatment sequence.

The CDR3 is 14 residues long. Germline V CDR1 and CDR2: MRHNA, SNTAGT. V was cut by 2 bases and J by 14 bases, with 16 bases left in between. This table comes from immunoSEQ multiplex PCR, and its TCRdb copy is limited to in-frame clones, with some not included. The sample consists of approximately 9,000 clones, 45% to 60% of them appearing once. This sample's treatment: randomized to nivolumab then ipilimumab (arm A) or the reverse (arm B). No patient had prior DNA-damaging chemotherapy. This chain connects TRBV6-4 to TRBJ1-6; no reliable D call. Sequencing used CD8+ T cells sorted from blood (inferred from file names), obtained from a patient given nivolumab and ipilimumab in sequence. The sequence derives from a human donor with melanoma. CDR3 bases: TGTGCCAGCAGTGACCACGAAGATAACGGGGCCCTCCACTTT. Translation: CASSDHEDNGALHF.